The T cell receptor (beta chain) described here comes from a study of CD8 T cells in Susac syndrome. The CDR3 is made up of 13 amino acids. CDR1 and CDR2 from the germline V gene are SQVTM and ANQGSEA. Random-hexamer reverse transcription was applied to about 0.45 to 1 ug RNA. Each CDR3 protein is one row after TCRdb ran MiXCR on the immunoSEQ multiplex PCR reads. This sample has roughly 160,000 distinct CDR3 sequences, with about 95% found just once. The clonotype was recovered from a human donor in good health. Sample: CD4+ T cells from PBMCs. This chain connects TRBV29-1 to TRBJ2-1, with TRBD1 matching 9 bases. The CDR3 DNA is TGCAGAGCCGGGACAGGGCCTGGCAATGAGCAGTTCTTC. Protein sequence: CRAGTGPGNEQFF.